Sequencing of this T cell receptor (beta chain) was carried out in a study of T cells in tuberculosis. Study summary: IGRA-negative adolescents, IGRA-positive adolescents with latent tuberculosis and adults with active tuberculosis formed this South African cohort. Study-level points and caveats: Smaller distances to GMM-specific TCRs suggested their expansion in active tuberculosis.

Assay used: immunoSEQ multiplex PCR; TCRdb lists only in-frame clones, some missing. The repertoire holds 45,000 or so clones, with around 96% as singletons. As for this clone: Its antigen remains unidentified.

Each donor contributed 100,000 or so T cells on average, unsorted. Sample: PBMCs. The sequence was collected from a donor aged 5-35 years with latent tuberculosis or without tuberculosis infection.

The CDR3 loop is CASSLESSSGSMRQFF. Written as DNA, the CDR3 is TGTGCCAGCAGCTTAGAGTCCTCTTCGGGATCAATGAGGCAGTTCTTC. This sequence joins TRBV7-2 and TRBJ2-1; tentative D call: TRBD2 (5 bases). The CDR3 has 16 amino acids. Germline lookup yields CDR1 SGHTA and CDR2 FQGNSA. Trimming left V 1 base short and J 12 bases short, with 22 bases between.